A selection of T cell receptor beta chains follows, all from one sample in a study of cytotoxic CD8 clonotypes in ibrutinib-treated CLL. Using immunoSEQ multiplex PCR, the repertoire was profiled, and TCRdb retains in-frame clones only, with some absent. The sample holds nearly 50,000 clones, around 60% seen once. This sample comprised PBMCs, obtained after 24 months of ibrutinib treatment. The receptor set was obtained from a human donor with chronic lymphocytic leukemia. CDR3s include the opening cysteine and the closing phenylalanine or tryptophan. Some rows have no size entry. The others give once, few or many, or a class for an expanded clone.

CDR3 length,J gene,V gene,clone size,CDR3 protein
13,TRBJ1-5,TRBV7-8,-,CASSSDTETPQHF
15,TRBJ1-1,TRBV28,few,CASSSHTRQPRGAFF
13,TRBJ1-1,TRBV6-6,-,CASSYEWNTEAFF
14,TRBJ2-3,TRBV6-1,-,CASRTGLNTDTQYF
18,TRBJ2-7,TRBV4-1,once,CASSQDRGQKASSYEQYF
15,TRBJ1-6,TRBV10-3,-,CAISARDLPDSPLHF
13,TRBJ1-2,TRBV5-6,-,CASGSREPRGYTF
15,TRBJ1-5,TRBV7-8,-,CASSLRRGWDQPQHF
13,TRBJ2-7,TRBV27,few,CASSLRQAYEQYF
14,TRBJ1-3,TRBV2,-,CASHPGGPGNTIYF
13,TRBJ1-1,TRBV5-1,-,CASSAGLNTEAFF
15,TRBJ2-7,TRBV5-1,-,CASSQGLAVWIEQYF
14,TRBJ1-6,TRBV10-3,-,CATAEGANNSPLHF
15,TRBJ1-5,TRBV5-4,medium-sized,CASSLAAEMPQPQHF
13,TRBJ2-3,TRBV9,many,CASSGTSTDTQYF
12,TRBJ2-7,TRBV7-9,-,CATGQSQYEQYF
11,TRBJ1-1,TRBV5-8,few,CASRRYSEAFF
11,TRBJ2-3,TRBV4-1,-,CASSQDEAQYF
15,TRBJ2-7,TRBV2,-,CASSLDRVFSYEQYF
15,TRBJ2-5,TRBV6-1,-,CASSPAGGRLILWYF
13,TRBJ2-7,TRBV6-5,few,CASSATGLGEQYF
15,TRBJ2-1,TRBV6-1,-,CASSGRRPPYNEQFF
13,TRBJ1-2,TRBV6-5,once,CASSHGTGSGYTF
15,TRBJ1-1,TRBV6-5,-,CASSTHRGLGTEAFF
13,TRBJ1-1,TRBV5-1,-,CASSLVADTEAFF
14,TRBJ1-6,TRBV27,many,CASKEVQDNSPLHF
15,TRBJ2-1,TRBV4-2,few,CASSQDVTLGNEQFF
17,TRBJ2-7,TRBV15,-,CATSSPSGRTLVHEQYF
15,TRBJ1-6,TRBV5-1,-,CASSSGQGGNSPLHF
13,TRBJ2-2,TRBV6-5,few,CASRGGYTGELFF
18,TRBJ2-6,TRBV6-1,once,CASSEARVSLPGANVLTF
13,TRBJ2-7,TRBV2,-,CASKSGGRYEQYF
15,TRBJ2-5,TRBV5-1,few,CASSQGTGLQETQYF
15,TRBJ1-1,TRBV7-9,-,CASSDGNRVGTEAFF
14,TRBJ2-7,TRBV5-1,once,CASSLAQGGVEQYF
13,TRBJ2-7,TRBV5-1,-,CASSLDGLGEQYF
13,TRBJ2-7,TRBV25-1,-,CANPGQGLGEQYF
14,TRBJ2-2,TRBV6-1,-,CASRALAGGGELFF
16,TRBJ1-1,TRBV12-5,-,CASGLVVRQLNTEAFF
13,TRBJ1-2,TRBV4-1,few,CASSEQGTYGYTF